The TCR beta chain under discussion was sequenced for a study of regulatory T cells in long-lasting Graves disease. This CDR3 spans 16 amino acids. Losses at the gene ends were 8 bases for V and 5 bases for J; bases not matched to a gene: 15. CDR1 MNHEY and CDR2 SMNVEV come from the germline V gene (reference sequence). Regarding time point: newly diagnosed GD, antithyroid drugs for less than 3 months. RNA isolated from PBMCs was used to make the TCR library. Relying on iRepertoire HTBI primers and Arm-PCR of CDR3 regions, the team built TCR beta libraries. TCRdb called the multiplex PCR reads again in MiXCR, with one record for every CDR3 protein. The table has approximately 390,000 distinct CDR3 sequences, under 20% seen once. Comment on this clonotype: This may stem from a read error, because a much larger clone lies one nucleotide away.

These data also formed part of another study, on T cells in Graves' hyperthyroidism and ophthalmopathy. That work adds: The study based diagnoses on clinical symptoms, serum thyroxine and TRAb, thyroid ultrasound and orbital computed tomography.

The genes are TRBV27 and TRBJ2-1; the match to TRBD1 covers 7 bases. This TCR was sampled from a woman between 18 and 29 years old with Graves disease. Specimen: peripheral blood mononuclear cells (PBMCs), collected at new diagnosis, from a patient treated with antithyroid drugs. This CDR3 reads CASGLYEWGQNNEQFF. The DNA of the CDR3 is TGTGCCAGCGGCCTATATGAGTGGGGACAGAACAATGAGCAGTTCTTC.